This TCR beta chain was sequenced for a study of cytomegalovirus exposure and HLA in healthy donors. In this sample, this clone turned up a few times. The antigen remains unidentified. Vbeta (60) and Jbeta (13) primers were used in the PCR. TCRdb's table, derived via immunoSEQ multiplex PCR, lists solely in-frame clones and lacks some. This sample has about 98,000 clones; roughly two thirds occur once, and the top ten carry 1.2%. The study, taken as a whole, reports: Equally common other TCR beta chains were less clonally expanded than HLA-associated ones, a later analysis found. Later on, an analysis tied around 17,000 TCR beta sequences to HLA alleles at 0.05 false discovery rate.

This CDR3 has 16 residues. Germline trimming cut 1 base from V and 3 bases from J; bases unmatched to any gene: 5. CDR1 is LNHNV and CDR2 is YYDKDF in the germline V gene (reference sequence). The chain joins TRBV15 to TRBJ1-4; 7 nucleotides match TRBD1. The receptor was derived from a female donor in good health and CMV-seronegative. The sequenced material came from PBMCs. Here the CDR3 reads CATSRVVGGPNEKLFF. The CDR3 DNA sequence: TGTGCCACCAGCAGAGTAGTAGGGGGCCCTAATGAAAAACTGTTTTTT.